The next 31 T cell receptor beta chains were all read from a single sample in a study of response to subunit inactivated influenza vaccine. Using its own MiXCR run on the RT-PCR reads, TCRdb lists one record per CDR3 protein. The data contain 550,000 to 650,000 distinct CDR3 sequences, 10% to 15% of them singletons. The sequences come from PBMCs from blood, collected on the day of vaccination. The origin of the receptors is a man in his fifties or sixties who received an inactivated influenza vaccine.

The chain is built from TRBV12-3 or TRBV12-4 and TRBJ2-5, with no clear D. The CDR3 is 13 amino acids. V gave up 4 bases and J gave up 0 bases, with 6 bases separating them. CDR3 region: CASSSTDQETQYF. In DNA, the CDR3 is TGTGCCAGCAGTTCGACCGACCAAGAGACCCAGTACTTC.

The V call is TRBV7-9, the J call TRBJ1-2, with D possibly TRBD1 on 5 matching bases. V lost 4 bases and J lost 4, with 22 bases in between. Germline assignment: CDR1 SEHNR and CDR2 FQNEAQ (reference sequence). The CDR3 extends over 17 amino acids. DNA of the CDR3: TGTGCCAGCAGCTCCACTGGGACCACAGCGAGAGGCTATGGCTACACCTTC. Translated: CASSSTGTTARGYGYTF.

This clonotype has at least ten counts. The chain carries TRBV4-3 and TRBJ1-3; 7 bases align to TRBD1. CDR1 and CDR2 from the germline V gene are LGHNA and YSLEER. With V trimmed by 1 base and J by 8 bases, 5 bases remained unmatched. The CDR3 extends over 14 amino acids. In DNA, the CDR3 is TGCGCCAGCAGCCAAGCCCGGCAGGGGGACACCATATATTTT. Encoded protein: CASSQARQGDTIYF.

The V gene is TRBV7-8, the J gene TRBJ1-1, with D unresolved. With 2 bases removed from V and 1 base from J, the gap between germline ends came to 11 bases. The germline gives CDR1 SGHVS, CDR2 FQNEAQ. The CDR3 runs 15 residues. For the CDR3, the DNA is TGTGCCAGCAGCTTATCGGGCAAACAGAACACTGAAGCTTTCTTT. Residues: CASSLSGKQNTEAFF.

The chain is built from TRBV3-1 and TRBJ2-3; possibly TRBD2 for D (5 bases). Germline V gene sequence: CDR1 LGHDT, CDR2 YNNKEL (reference sequence). This CDR3 comprises 15 residues. With 0 bases removed from V and 6 bases from J, the gap between germline ends came to 13 bases. CDR3 protein: CASSQDRGSVDTQYF. In DNA form, the CDR3 reads TGTGCCAGCAGCCAAGATCGAGGTAGCGTCGATACGCAGTATTTT.

This clonotype was seen only a few times. The V call is TRBV2, the J call TRBJ2-7; 8 positions agree with TRBD1. The CDR3 is made up of 11 amino acids. V shed 7 bases and J 8 bases; nucleotides not matched to a gene: 4. CDR1 is SNHLY and CDR2 is FYNNEI in the germline V gene. CDR3 in amino acids: CASTGQGQQYF. In DNA form, the CDR3 reads TGTGCCAGCACCGGACAGGGACAGCAGTACTTC.

The CDR3 loop is CASSQDYRTGELFF. CDR3 DNA: TGCGCCAGCAGCCAAGATTACCGCACCGGGGAGCTGTTTTTT. The chain employs TRBV4-3 and TRBJ2-2; no clear D gene. The V gene lost 0 bases and the J gene lost 4 bases, with 6 bases spanning the gap. The CDR3 length is 14 residues. Germline loops: CDR1 LGHNA, CDR2 YSLEER.

The table lists this clonotype with a few counts. The V call is TRBV29-1, the J call TRBJ2-7; no reliable D call. Germline loops: CDR1 SQVTM, CDR2 ANQGSEA. The CDR3 is 13 amino acids. Trimming cost V 0 bases and J 3 bases, with 9 bases left between them. CDR3 sequence reads: CSVEDVRSYEQYF. The CDR3 DNA reads as TGCAGCGTTGAAGACGTCAGAAGCTACGAGCAGTACTTC.

In this sample, this clonotype turned up a few times. The gene calls are TRBV7-8 and TRBJ2-1; 8 bases fit TRBD2. From germline, CDR1 is SGHVS and CDR2 FQNEAQ. Unmatched junction bases numbered 5, after V lost 2 bases and J lost 8 bases. There are 14 residues in the CDR3. In nucleotides, the CDR3 is TGTGCCAGCAGCTTACTGCGGGAGGTATATGAGCAGTTCTTC. This gives the protein CASSLLREVYEQFF. The full variable domain, completed using reference TRBV7-8 and TRBJ2-1, is GAGVSQSPRYKVAKRGQDVALRCDPISGHVSLFWYQQALGQGPEFLTYFQNEAQLDKSGLPSDRFFAERPEGSVSTLKIQRTQQEDSAVYLCASSLLREVYEQFFGPGTRLTVL.

The chain uses TRBV28 and TRBJ2-6; unclear D gene. V gave up 5 bases and J gave up 9 bases, with 8 bases separating them. The germline gives CDR1 MDHEN, CDR2 SYDVKM. CDR3 length: 12 residues. CDR3 nucleotides: TGTGCCAGCAGTACTGACATCAACGTCCTGACTTTC. Protein: CASSTDINVLTF.

This clonotype came up a few times. The J gene is TRBJ1-1, the V gene TRBV5-6; D is unresolved. From germline, CDR1 is SGHDT and CDR2 YYEEEE. The germline V and J ends were trimmed by 3 bases and 5 bases, with 20 bases remaining between them. The CDR3 sequence is 16 residues long. CDR3 DNA: TGTGCCAGCAGCTGGAGGGAGACGGCCGGATATACTGAAGCTTTCTTT. Protein product: CASSWRETAGYTEAFF.

This clonotype occurred a few times. The chain joins TRBV5-1 to TRBJ2-4, with D possibly being TRBD1 (5 bases). Trimming pared 2 bases from V and 8 bases from J, leaving 20 bases between. CDR1 SGHRS and CDR2 YFSETQ come from the germline V gene. The CDR3 has 16 residues. CDR3 sequence (DNA): TGCGCCAGCAGCTTTAGACCACTTGCAGGGAATGACATTCAGTACTTC. It translates to CASSFRPLAGNDIQYF.

As to this clonotype: The conserved phenylalanine or tryptophan normally closing the CDR3 is absent here, so this likely arose from a read error. It is unclear where the CDR3 begins or ends on the DNA, so no DNA is shown, and the CDR3 is as TCRdb lists it. V is TRBV15 and J is TRBJ2-3; TRBD2 is taken as the D call from the table, unchecked against the DNA. With termini counted, the CDR3 has 13 amino acids. CDR1 is LNHNV and CDR2 is YYDKDF in the germline V gene (reference sequence). The CDR3 sequence is CATSRDYTPSLVV.

This rearrangement joins TRBV7-2 to TRBJ2-3; 15 nucleotides line up with TRBD2. The trim removed 7 bases at V and 5 bases at J, leaving 10 bases unmatched. The CDR3 runs to 17 residues. In germline, CDR1 is SGHTA, CDR2 FQGNSA. The CDR3 spells CASTLNPGLAGGDTQYF. DNA for the CDR3: TGTGCCAGCACTTTAAATCCGGGACTAGCGGGAGGAGATACGCAGTATTTT.

This clonotype has a handful of counts. V is TRBV5-1 and J is TRBJ2-7, with D tentatively TRBD2 (6 bases). The V end lost 4 bases, the J end lost 6 bases, and 11 bases lay between the germline ends. This CDR3 spans 12 amino acids. Germline lookup yields CDR1 SGHRS and CDR2 YFSETQ. The CDR3 here is CASSNLGGEQYF. For the CDR3, the DNA is TGCGCCAGCAGCAACCTGGGAGGCGAGCAGTACTTC.

The chain combines TRBV4-3 with TRBJ2-4; D gene uncertain. Germline V gives CDR1 LGHNA, CDR2 YSLEER. This CDR3 region has 14 residues. V gave up 4 bases and J gave up 7 bases, with 14 bases separating them. As DNA, the CDR3 is TGCGCCAGCAGCCCCAACTTAGGCAGCAACATTCAGTACTTC. Amino acid sequence: CASSPNLGSNIQYF.

The chain is built from TRBV7-3 and TRBJ2-7, with TRBD2 identical over 8 bases. This CDR3 is 15 amino acids long. Germline V gene sequence: CDR1 SGHTA, CDR2 FQGTGA. The V segment lost 0 bases and the J segment 3 bases; nucleotides outside the gene matches: 4. The CDR3 DNA reads TGTGCCAGCAGCTTAACACCCGGGAGGGGCTACGAGCAGTACTTC. It encodes CASSLTPGRGYEQYF.

This clonotype was counted many times. This chain joins TRBV29-1 and TRBJ1-4; D remains unclear. The CDR3 length is 13 residues. Trimming cost V 7 bases and J 7 bases, with 16 bases left between them. Germline loops: CDR1 SQVTM, CDR2 ANQGSEA. CDR3 in DNA: TGCAGCGCTGGACGCACCCGGGGTGAAAAACTGTTTTTT. Its translation: CSAGRTRGEKLFF.

This clonotype was observed a few times. The V and J genes are TRBV5-1 and TRBJ2-3; perhaps TRBD2 as D (5 bases). V shed 0 bases and J shed 5 bases, with 13 bases lying between them. The CDR3 runs to 15 residues. Germline lookup yields CDR1 SGHRS and CDR2 YFSETQ. This chain's CDR3 is CASSLAREREDTQYF. CDR3 sequence (DNA): TGCGCCAGCAGCTTGGCCCGGGAAAGGGAAGATACGCAGTATTTT.

Only a few counts were recorded for this clonotype. V usage is TRBV7-9 and J usage is TRBJ1-4; TRBD1 matches at 8 bases. Germline V gives CDR1 SEHNR, CDR2 FQNEAQ (reference sequence). The V segment lost 6 bases and the J segment 8 bases; nucleotides outside the gene matches: 8. This CDR3 is built from 14 residues. Here the CDR3 reads CASRDAGGREKLFF. The CDR3 DNA follows: TGTGCCAGCAGAGACGCAGGGGGCCGGGAAAAACTGTTTTTT.

Only a few counts were recorded for this clonotype. The chain recombines TRBV28 with TRBJ2-3; 12 bases fit TRBD2. The trim removed 2 bases at V and 6 bases at J, leaving 3 bases unmatched. The CDR3 has 15 residues. The V gene's germline CDR1 is MDHEN and CDR2 SYDVKM. The CDR3 is CASSLTTSGRDTQYF. The CDR3 DNA reads TGTGCCAGCAGTTTAACAACTAGCGGGAGGGATACGCAGTATTTT.

This sequence joins TRBV6-1 and TRBJ1-1; D is ambiguous. Germline-derived CDR1 and CDR2 are MNHNS and SASEGT. The V end lost 2 bases, the J end lost 7 bases, and 11 bases lay between the germline ends. The CDR3 extends over 13 amino acids. The CDR3 nucleotides read TGTGCCAGCAGTGAAAGATCCCGGGATGAAGCTTTCTTT. Translation: CASSERSRDEAFF.

The chain is built from TRBV4-1 and TRBJ2-7; maybe TRBD2 (6 bases). There are 15 residues in the CDR3. Germline loops: CDR1 MGHRA, CDR2 YSYEKL. V lost 4 bases and J 5 bases, leaving 18 bases between the germline ends. CDR3 DNA: TGCGCCAGCAGCCCTACGGGGACTCCCTTCCACGAGCAGTACTTC. This translates into CASSPTGTPFHEQYF.

This clonotype was seen at least ten times. The rearrangement uses TRBV24-1 and TRBJ2-3; D not certain. The CDR3 has 15 amino acids. The germline gives CDR1 KGHDR, CDR2 SFDVKD. V was clipped by 4 bases and J by 2 bases, with 12 bases between them. CDR3 sequence: CATSDSRRTTDTQYF. In nucleotides, the CDR3 is TGTGCCACCAGTGACTCGCGACGGACCACAGATACGCAGTATTTT.

The chain links TRBV7-8 to TRBJ1-1, with a possible D match to TRBD1 (5 bases). CDR1 SGHVS and CDR2 FQNEAQ come from the germline V gene. This CDR3 is 14 amino acids long. V was trimmed by 5 bases and J by 1 base, leaving 11 bases between them. For the CDR3, the DNA is TGTGCCAGCAGCCCGGGACCGTGGAACACTGAAGCTTTCTTT. This sequence encodes CASSPGPWNTEAFF.

The V and J genes are TRBV30 and TRBJ1-2; D is possibly TRBD1 (5 bases). V dropped 3 bases and J dropped 5 bases, with 13 bases sitting between them. There are 13 residues in the CDR3. Germline CDR1 GTSNPN, CDR2 SVGIG (reference sequence). The CDR3 DNA reads as TGTGCCTGGAGAAAGACAGCGACTTATGGCTACACCTTC. Its translation is CAWRKTATYGYTF. Full variable domain (remainder filled in from reference TRBV30 and TRBJ1-2): SQTIHQWPATLVQPVGSPLSLECTVEGTSNPNLYWYRQAAGRGLQLLFYSVGIGQISSEVPQNLSASRPQDRQFILSSKKLLLSDSGFYLCAWRKTATYGYTFGSGTRLTVV.

The chain is built from TRBV7-9 and TRBJ2-2, with TRBD1 as a possible D gene (6 bases). Germline V gene data show CDR1 as SEHNR and CDR2 as FQNEAQ (reference sequence). The CDR3 totals 17 residues. V was clipped by 5 bases and J by 0 bases, with 16 bases between them. CDR3 in amino acids: CASSRTSTGPNTGELFF. The DNA for the CDR3 is TGTGCCAGCAGCCGAACCTCGACAGGACCGAACACCGGGGAGCTGTTTTTT.

A few counts support this clonotype. The rearrangement links TRBV7-2 to TRBJ1-5, with D possibly being TRBD1 (6 bases). The CDR3 covers 13 residues. The germline gives CDR1 SGHTA, CDR2 FQGNSA. V lost 5 bases and J 7 bases, leaving 12 bases between the germline ends. In DNA form, the CDR3 reads TGTGCCAGCAGCCAAACGGGGGCCCAGCCCCAGCATTTT. This gives the protein CASSQTGAQPQHF.

This clonotype has a count of ten or more. V and J are TRBV18 and TRBJ2-7; either TRBD1 or TRBD2 may fit D (7 bases each). The germline V gene encodes CDR1 KGHSH and CDR2 LQKENI. This CDR3 comprises 15 residues. The germline V and J ends were trimmed by 3 bases and 2 bases, with 14 bases remaining between them. The CDR3 spells CASSPTGRGTYEQYF. The CDR3 bases are TGTGCCAGCTCACCGACAGGGCGGGGGACCTACGAGCAGTACTTC. Using reference TRBV18 and TRBJ2-7 for the parts outside the CDR3, the full variable domain is NAGVMQNPRHLVRRRGQEARLRCSPMKGHSHVYWYRQLPEEGLKFMVYLQKENIIDESGMPKERFSAEFPKEGPSILRIQQVVRGDSAAYFCASSPTGRGTYEQYFGPGTRLTVT.

This clonotype has ten or more counts. The chain combines TRBV5-6 with TRBJ1-5; no clear D. V was pared by 4 bases and J by 3 bases, with 8 bases between. Germline V gives CDR1 SGHDT, CDR2 YYEEEE. The CDR3 extends over 13 amino acids. CDR3 loop: CASSPDPNQPQHF. CDR3 nucleotide sequence: TGTGCCAGCAGCCCCGACCCCAATCAGCCCCAGCATTTT.

This clonotype was seen only a few times. V usage is TRBV27 and J usage is TRBJ1-5, with 7 bases aligning to TRBD1. V lost 6 bases to trimming and J lost 6 bases; unmatched junction nucleotides: 8. CDR3 size: 14 residues. Germline assignment: CDR1 MNHEY and CDR2 SMNVEV (reference sequence). The CDR3 sequence: CASRTGNVGQPQHF. The CDR3, as DNA: TGTGCCAGCAGGACAGGGAACGTTGGTCAGCCCCAGCATTTT.